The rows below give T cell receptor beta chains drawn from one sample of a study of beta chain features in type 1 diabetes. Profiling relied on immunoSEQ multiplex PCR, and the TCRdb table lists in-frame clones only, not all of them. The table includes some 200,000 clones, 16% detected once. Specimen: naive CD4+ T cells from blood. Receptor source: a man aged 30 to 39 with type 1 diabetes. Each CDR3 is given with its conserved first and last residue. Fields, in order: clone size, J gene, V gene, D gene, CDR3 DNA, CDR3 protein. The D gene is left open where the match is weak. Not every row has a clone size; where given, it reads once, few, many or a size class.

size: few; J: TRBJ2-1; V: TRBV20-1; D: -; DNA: TGCAGTGCTACCGCCTACAATGAGCAGTTCTTC; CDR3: CSATAYNEQFF
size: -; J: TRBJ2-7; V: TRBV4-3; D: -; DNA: TGCGCCAGCAGCCAAGAGCTGCGTTACGAGCAGTACTTC; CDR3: CASSQELRYEQYF
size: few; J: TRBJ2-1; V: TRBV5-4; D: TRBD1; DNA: TGTGCCAGCAGGGGGACAGGATCCTACAATGAGCAGTTCTTC; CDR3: CASRGTGSYNEQFF
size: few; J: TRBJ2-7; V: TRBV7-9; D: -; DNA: TGTGCCAGCAGCTTTATCTCGCCGGCCTACGAGCAGTACTTC; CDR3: CASSFISPAYEQYF
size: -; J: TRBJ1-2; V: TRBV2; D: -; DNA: TGTGCCAGCAGTGTACGGGACGGCGGCTACACCTTC; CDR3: CASSVRDGGYTF
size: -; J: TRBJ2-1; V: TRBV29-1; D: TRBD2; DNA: TGCAGCACCGGACTAGCGTCCTACAATGAGCAGTTCTTC; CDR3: CSTGLASYNEQFF
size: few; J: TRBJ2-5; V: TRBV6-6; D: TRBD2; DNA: TGTGCCAGCAGCGTCGGGGGGACGGAGACCCAGTACTTC; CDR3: CASSVGGTETQYF
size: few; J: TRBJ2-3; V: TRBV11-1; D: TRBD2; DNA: TGTGCCAGCAGCTTTGGACTAGCGGGTGGCACAGATACGCAGTATTTT; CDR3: CASSFGLAGGTDTQYF
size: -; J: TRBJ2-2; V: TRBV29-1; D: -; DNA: TGCAGCGTCCAGAAAAAAACAGGGCCCGGGGAGCTGTTTTTT; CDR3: CSVQKKTGPGELFF
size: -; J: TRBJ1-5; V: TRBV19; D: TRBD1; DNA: TGTGCCAGTAGTCCCTTGGGACAGGGGGCTTCAAGCAATCAGCCCCAGCATTTT; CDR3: CASSPLGQGASSNQPQHF
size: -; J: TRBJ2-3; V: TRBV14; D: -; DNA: TGTGCCAGCAGCCAGGGAGTAACTAGCACAGATACGCAGTATTTT; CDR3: CASSQGVTSTDTQYF
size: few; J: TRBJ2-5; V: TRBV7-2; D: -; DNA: TGTGCCAGCAGCTTAGCGCTCGGGGGAGCGGAGACCCAGTACTTC; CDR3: CASSLALGGAETQYF
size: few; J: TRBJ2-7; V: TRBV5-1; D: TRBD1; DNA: TGCGCCAGCAGCCGACCCCCCGGGACAGGCGGAGTCGGAATGGGCTACGAGCAGTACTTC; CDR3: CASSRPPGTGGVGMGYEQYF
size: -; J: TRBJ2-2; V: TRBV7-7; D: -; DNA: TGTGCTAGCAGCTACGGGAACACCGGGGAGCTGTTTTTT; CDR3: CASSYGNTGELFF
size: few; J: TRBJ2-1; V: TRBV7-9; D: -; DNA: TGTGCCAGCAGCCCAGGCGCCTCTACAGACAATGAGCAGTTCTTC; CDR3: CASSPGASTDNEQFF
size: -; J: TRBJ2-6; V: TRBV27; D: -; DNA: TGTGCCAGCAGCGGGAGACTTGCTGGGGCCAACGTCCTGACTTTC; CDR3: CASSGRLAGANVLTF
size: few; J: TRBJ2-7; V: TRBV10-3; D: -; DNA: TGTGCCATCAGCCCAAACAGGGCTGACTACGAGCAGTACTTC; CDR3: CAISPNRADYEQYF
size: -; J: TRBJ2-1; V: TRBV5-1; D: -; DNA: TGCGCCAGCAGCTTGGGGGACAAGTACAATGAGCAGTTCTTC; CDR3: CASSLGDKYNEQFF
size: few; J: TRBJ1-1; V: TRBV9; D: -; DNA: TGTGCCAGCAGCGTAGATGCGGGAACTGAAGCTTTCTTT; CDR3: CASSVDAGTEAFF
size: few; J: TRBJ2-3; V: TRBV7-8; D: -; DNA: TGTGCCAGCAGCTTAAGACTAGTCATGGGGGATACGCAGTATTTT; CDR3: CASSLRLVMGDTQYF
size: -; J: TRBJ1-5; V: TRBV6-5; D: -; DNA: TGTGCCAGCCGGGATCGGGGGGATAGCAATCAGCCCCAGCATTTT; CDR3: CASRDRGDSNQPQHF
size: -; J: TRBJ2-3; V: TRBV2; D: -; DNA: TGTGCCAGCAGAAAAAGTTTTAGTTTCCCGCAGTATTTT; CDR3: CASRKSFSFPQYF
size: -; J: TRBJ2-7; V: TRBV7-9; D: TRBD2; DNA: TGTGCCAGCAGCGTTTCGGGGACTATCACCGAGCAGTACTTC; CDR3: CASSVSGTITEQYF
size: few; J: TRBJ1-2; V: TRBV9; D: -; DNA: TGTGCCAGCAGAAGAGACGTGGGCTACACCTTC; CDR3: CASRRDVGYTF
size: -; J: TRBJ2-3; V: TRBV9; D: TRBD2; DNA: TGTGCCAGCAGCGATGGGACTAGCGTCACAGATACGCAGTATTTT; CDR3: CASSDGTSVTDTQYF
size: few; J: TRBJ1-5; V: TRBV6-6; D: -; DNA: TGTGCCAGCAGCGGGGGCAATCAGCCCCAGCATTTT; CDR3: CASSGGNQPQHF
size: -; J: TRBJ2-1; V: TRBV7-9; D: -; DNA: TGTGCCAGCAGCTTAGATTGGACGTACTACAATGAGCAGTTCTTC; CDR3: CASSLDWTYYNEQFF
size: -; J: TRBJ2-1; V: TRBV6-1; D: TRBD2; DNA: TGTGCCAGCAGATACGGACTAGCAGCATACAATGAGCAGTTCTTC; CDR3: CASRYGLAAYNEQFF
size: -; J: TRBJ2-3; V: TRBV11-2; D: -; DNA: TGTGCCAGCAGCCCCCGGAGAGATACGCAGTATTTT; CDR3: CASSPRRDTQYF
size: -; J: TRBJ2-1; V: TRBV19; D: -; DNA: TGTGCCAGTAGTATAACGTCGATAGCCTCATACAATGAGCAGTTCTTC; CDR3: CASSITSIASYNEQFF
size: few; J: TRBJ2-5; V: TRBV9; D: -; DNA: TGTGCCAGCAGCGTAATGGCTACACAAGAGACCCAGTACTTC; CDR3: CASSVMATQETQYF
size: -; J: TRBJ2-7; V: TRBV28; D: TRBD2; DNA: TGTGCCAGCAGCTCAGGACTAGTTCCCTACGAGCAGTACTTC; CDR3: CASSSGLVPYEQYF
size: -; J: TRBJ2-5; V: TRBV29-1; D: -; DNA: TGCAGCGCTGCGGGACAGAGCCAAGAGACCCAGTACTTC; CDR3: CSAAGQSQETQYF
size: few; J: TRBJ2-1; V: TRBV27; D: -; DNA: TGTGCCAGCAGTTTGAGTGGAGTCTACAATGAGCAGTTCTTC; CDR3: CASSLSGVYNEQFF
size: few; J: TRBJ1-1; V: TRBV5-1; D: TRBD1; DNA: TGCGCCAGCAGCTTGGCCCGGACAGGGGCCCAAGGGAGTGAAGCTTTCTTT; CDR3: CASSLARTGAQGSEAFF
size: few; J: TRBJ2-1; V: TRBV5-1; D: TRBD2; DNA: TGCGCCAGCAGCCCTGGGACTAGCGAAGACAATGAGCAGTTCTTC; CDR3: CASSPGTSEDNEQFF
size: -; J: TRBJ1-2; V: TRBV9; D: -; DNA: TGTGCCAGCAGCGGCCAAGCGAACGGCTACACCTTC; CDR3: CASSGQANGYTF
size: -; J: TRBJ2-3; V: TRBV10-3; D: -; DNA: TGTGCCATCAGTGACACAGATACGCAGTATTTT; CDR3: CAISDTDTQYF
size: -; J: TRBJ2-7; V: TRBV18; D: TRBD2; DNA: TGTGCCAGCTCACCGCTCCAACTAGCGGGAGGGAGCTCCTACGAGCAGTACTTC; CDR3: CASSPLQLAGGSSYEQYF
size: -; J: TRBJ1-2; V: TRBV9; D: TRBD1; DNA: TGTGCCAGCAGCGTATTAGGACAGGGTAATGGCTACACCTTC; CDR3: CASSVLGQGNGYTF
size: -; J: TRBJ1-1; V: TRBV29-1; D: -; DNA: TGCAGCGTTTCCGGGGTCATGAACACTGAAGCTTTCTTT; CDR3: CSVSGVMNTEAFF
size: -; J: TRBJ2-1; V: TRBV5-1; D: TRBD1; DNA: TGCGCCAGCAGTCAGGGGGAGCCGCCGGATGAGCAGTTCTTC; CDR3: CASSQGEPPDEQFF
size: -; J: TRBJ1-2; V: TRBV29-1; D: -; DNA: TGCAGCGTTGAAGAGCGGGGCTATGGCTACACCTTC; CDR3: CSVEERGYGYTF
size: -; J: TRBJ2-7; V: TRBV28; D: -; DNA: TGTGCCACACCCTACGAGCAGTACTTC; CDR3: CATPYEQYF
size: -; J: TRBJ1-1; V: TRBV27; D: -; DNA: TGTGCCAGCAGGTTCCTCGACAGGAACACTGAAGCTTTCTTT; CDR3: CASRFLDRNTEAFF
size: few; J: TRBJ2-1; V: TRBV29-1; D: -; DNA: TGCAGCGTTAATATTGGAGGGAGCAATGAGCAGTTCTTC; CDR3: CSVNIGGSNEQFF
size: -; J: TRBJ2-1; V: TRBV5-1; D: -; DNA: TGCGCCAGCAGCTTGGACGGACAGATCTCCTACAATGAGCAGTTCTTC; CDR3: CASSLDGQISYNEQFF
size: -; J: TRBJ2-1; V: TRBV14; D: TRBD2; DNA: TGTGCCAGCAGCGGACTAGGACTTGATAATGAGCAGTTCTTC; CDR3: CASSGLGLDNEQFF
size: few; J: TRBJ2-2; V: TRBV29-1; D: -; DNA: TGCAGCGTAGGATCTCCCGGGGAGCTGTTTTTT; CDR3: CSVGSPGELFF
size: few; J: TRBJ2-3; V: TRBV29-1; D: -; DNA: TGCAGCGTTGGGCATACTGCTAGCACAGATACGCAGTATTTT; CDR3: CSVGHTASTDTQYF
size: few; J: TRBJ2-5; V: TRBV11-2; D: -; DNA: TGTGCCAGCAGCCCTTCGGGGGAGACCCAGTACTTC; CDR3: CASSPSGETQYF
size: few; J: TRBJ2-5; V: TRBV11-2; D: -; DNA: TGTGCCAGCAGCCGCGAAGGAGAGACCCAGTACTTC; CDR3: CASSREGETQYF